The sequence of this T cell receptor (beta chain) was determined in a study of blood T cell repertoires in COVID-19. Authors' methods: Estimated nucleated cell counts came from reference gene primer amplification. TCRdb's copy holds only in-frame clones and misses some; the assay was immunoSEQ multiplex PCR. The V and J calls and clone size come from that table; D and trimming were worked out from the DNA. The table includes under 500,000 clones, 75% to 90% detected once. Trimming cost V 7 bases and J 0 bases, with 9 bases left between them. CDR1 is MNHEY, CDR2 SVGAGI, per germline. This CDR3 is built from 13 residues.

The clonotype originates from a woman in her 30s with acute or convalescent COVID-19. Sample: peripheral blood. This chain links TRBV6-5 with TRBJ2-5; D is perhaps TRBD1 (5 bases). CDR3 region: CASNPDNQETQYF. As DNA, the CDR3 is TGTGCCAGCAATCCGGACAACCAAGAGACCCAGTACTTC.